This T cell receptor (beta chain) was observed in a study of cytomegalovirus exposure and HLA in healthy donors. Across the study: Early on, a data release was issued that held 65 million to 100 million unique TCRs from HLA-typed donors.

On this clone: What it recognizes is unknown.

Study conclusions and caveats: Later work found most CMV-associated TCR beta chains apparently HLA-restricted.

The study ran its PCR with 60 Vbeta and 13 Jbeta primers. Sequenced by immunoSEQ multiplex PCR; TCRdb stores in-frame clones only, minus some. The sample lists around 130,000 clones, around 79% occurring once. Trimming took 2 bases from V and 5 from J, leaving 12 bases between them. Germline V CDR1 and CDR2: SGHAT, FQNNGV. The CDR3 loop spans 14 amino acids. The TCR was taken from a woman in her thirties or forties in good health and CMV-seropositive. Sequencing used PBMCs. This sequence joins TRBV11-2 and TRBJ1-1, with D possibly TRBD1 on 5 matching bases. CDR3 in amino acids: CASSLQGKGTEAFF. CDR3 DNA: TGTGCCAGCAGCTTACAAGGAAAGGGGACTGAAGCTTTCTTT.